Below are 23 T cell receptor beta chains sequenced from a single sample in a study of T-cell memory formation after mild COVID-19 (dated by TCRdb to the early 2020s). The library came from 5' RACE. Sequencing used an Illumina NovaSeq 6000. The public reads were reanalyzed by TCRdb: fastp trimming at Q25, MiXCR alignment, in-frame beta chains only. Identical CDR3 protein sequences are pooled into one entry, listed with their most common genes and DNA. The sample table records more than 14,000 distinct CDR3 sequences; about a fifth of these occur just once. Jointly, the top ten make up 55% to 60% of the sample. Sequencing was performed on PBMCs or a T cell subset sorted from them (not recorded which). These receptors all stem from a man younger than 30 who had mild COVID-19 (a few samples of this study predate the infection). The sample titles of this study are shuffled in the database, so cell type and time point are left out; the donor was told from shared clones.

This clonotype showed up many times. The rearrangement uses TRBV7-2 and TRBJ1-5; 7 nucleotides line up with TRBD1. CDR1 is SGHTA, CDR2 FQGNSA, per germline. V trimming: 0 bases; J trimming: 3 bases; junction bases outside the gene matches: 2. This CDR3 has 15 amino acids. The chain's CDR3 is CASSLATGYNQPQHF. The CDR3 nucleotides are TGTGCCAGCAGCTTAGCGACAGGGTACAATCAGCCCCAGCATTTT.

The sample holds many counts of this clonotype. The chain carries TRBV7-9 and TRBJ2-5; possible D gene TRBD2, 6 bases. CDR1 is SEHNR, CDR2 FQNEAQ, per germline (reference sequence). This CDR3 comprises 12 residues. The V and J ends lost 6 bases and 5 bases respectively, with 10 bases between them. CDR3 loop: CASRGGAETQYF. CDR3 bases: TGTGCCAGCAGGGGCGGGGCGGAGACCCAGTACTTC.

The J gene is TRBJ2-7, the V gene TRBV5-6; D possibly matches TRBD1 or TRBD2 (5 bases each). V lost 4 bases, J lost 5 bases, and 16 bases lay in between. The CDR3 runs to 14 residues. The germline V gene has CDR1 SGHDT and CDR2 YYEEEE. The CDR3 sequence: CASSPGQGFNEQYV. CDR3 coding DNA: TGTGCCAGCAGCCCGGGGCAGGGTTTCAACGAGCAGTACGTC.

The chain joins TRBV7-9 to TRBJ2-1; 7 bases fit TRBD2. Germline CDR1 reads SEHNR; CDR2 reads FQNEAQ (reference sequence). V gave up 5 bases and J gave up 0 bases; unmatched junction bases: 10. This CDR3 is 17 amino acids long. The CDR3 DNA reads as TGTGCCAGCAGCCCGTTCCCGGGACTAAGCTCCTACAATGAGCAGTTCTTC. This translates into CASSPFPGLSSYNEQFF.

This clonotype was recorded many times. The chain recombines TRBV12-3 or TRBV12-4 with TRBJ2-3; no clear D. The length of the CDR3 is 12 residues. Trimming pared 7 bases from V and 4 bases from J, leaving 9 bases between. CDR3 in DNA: TGTGCCAGCACCCCGGCATCAGATACGCAGTATTTT. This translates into CASTPASDTQYF.

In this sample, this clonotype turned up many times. The CDR3 nucleotides are TGTGCCAGCAGCTATCTAATGGCGGGGGACATTCAGTACTTC. Translating it yields CASSYLMAGDIQYF. V and J are TRBV7-9 and TRBJ2-4, with 7 bases lining up with TRBD2. The CDR3 runs to 14 residues. The V gene's germline CDR1 is SEHNR and CDR2 FQNEAQ (reference sequence). Germline trimming cut 4 bases from V and 8 bases from J; bases unmatched to any gene: 8.

The CDR3: CASSPLGGQPNYGYTF. In DNA, the CDR3 is TGTGCCAGCTCACCATTGGGAGGACAGCCAAACTATGGCTACACCTTC. This chain joins TRBV18 and TRBJ1-2; the D gene is possibly TRBD1 (6 bases). The germline V gene encodes CDR1 KGHSH and CDR2 LQKENI. The CDR3 extends over 16 amino acids. V was pared by 2 bases and J by 2 bases, with 15 bases between.

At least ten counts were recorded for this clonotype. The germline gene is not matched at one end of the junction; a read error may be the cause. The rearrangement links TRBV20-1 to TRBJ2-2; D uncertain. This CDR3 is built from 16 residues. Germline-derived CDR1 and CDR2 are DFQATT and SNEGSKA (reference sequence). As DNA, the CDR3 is TGCAGTGCCAGAGCGCCGGCGGCTAAGTCAGGCGGGGAGCTGTTTTTT. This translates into CSARAPAAKSGGELFF.

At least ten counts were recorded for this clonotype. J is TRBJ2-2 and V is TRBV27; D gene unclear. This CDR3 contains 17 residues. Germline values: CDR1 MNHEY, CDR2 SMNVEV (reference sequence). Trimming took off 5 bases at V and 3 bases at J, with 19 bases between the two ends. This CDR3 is CASSLTPLGVDTGELFF. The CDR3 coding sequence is TGTGCCAGCAGTCTTACTCCTCTCGGCGTAGACACCGGGGAGCTGTTTTTT.

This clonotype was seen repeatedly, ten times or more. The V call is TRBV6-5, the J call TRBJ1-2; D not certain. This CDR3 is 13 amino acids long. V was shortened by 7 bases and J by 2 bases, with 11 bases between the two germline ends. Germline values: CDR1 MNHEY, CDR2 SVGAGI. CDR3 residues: CASIGSPNYGYTF. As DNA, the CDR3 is TGTGCCAGCATTGGGAGCCCCAACTATGGCTACACCTTC.

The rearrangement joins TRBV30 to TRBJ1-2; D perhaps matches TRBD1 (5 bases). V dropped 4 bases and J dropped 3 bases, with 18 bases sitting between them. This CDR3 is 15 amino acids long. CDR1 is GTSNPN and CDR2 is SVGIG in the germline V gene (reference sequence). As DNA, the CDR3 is TGTGCCTGGACACAATGGGGCAGGGAAGACTATGGCTACACCTTC. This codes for CAWTQWGREDYGYTF. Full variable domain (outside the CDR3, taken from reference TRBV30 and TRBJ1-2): SQTIHQWPATLVQPVGSPLSLECTVEGTSNPNLYWYRQAAGRGLQLLFYSVGIGQISSEVPQNLSASRPQDRQFILSSKKLLLSDSGFYLCAWTQWGREDYGYTFGSGTRLTVV.

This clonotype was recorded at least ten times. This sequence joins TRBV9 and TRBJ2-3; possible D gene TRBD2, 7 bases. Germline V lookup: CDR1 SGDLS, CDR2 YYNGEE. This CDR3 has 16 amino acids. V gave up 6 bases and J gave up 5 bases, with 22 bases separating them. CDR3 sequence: CASTSGRAGAGDTQYF. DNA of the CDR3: TGTGCCAGCACCTCAGGTCGCGCGGGGGCTGGAGATACGCAGTATTTT. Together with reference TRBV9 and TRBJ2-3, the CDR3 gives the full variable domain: DSGVTQTPKHLITATGQRVTLRCSPRSGDLSVYWYQQSLDQGLQFLIQYYNGEERAKGNILERFSAQQFPDLHSELNLSSLELGDSALYFCASTSGRAGAGDTQYFGPGTRLTVL.

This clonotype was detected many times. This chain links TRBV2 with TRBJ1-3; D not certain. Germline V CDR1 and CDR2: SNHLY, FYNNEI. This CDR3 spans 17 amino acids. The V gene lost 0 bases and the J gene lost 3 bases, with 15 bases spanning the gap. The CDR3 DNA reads TGTGCCAGCAGTGAAGCGCGTGCTCAGGAATTTGGAAACACCATATATTTT. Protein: CASSEARAQEFGNTIYF. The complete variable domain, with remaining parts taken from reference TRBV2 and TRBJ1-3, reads EPEVTQTPSHQVTQMGQEVILRCVPISNHLYFYWYRQILGQKVEFLVSFYNNEISEKSEIFDDQFSVERPDGSNFTLKIRSTKLEDSAMYFCASSEARAQEFGNTIYFGEGSWLTVV.

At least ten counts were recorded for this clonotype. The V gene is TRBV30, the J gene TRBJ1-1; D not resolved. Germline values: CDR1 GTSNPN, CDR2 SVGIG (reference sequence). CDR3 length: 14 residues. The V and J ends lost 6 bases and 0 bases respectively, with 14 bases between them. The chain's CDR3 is CACVTGIMNTEAFF. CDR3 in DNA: TGTGCCTGTGTTACCGGGATCATGAACACTGAAGCTTTCTTT.

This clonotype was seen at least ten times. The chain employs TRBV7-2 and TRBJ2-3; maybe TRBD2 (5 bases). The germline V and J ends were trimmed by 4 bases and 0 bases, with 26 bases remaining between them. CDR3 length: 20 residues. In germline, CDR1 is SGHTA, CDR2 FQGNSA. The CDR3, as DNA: TGTGCCAGCAGCTCTCCCTCGAGGGCGTTTTCGCGGACTAGCACAGATACGCAGTATTTT. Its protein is CASSSPSRAFSRTSTDTQYF.

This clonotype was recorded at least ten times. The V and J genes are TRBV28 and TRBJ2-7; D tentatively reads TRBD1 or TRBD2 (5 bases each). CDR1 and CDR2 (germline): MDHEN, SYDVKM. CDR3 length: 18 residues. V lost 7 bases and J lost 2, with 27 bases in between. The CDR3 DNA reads TGTGCCAGCACGCCCCCGGGACGTCTCCCGTCCTCTGCCTACGAGCAGTACGTC. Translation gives CASTPPGRLPSSAYEQYV.

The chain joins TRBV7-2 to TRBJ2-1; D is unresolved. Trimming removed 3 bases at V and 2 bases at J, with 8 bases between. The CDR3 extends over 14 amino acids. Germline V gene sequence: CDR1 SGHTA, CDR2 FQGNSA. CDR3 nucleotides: TGTGCCAGCAGCTTCGAGACGACCTACAATGAGCAGTTCTTC. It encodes CASSFETTYNEQFF.

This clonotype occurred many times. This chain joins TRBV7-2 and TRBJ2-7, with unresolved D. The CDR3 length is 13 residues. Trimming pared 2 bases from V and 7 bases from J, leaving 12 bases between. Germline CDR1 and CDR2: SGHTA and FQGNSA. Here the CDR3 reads CASSLYWVGEQYF. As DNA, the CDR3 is TGTGCCAGCAGCTTATACTGGGTGGGAGAGCAGTACTTC.

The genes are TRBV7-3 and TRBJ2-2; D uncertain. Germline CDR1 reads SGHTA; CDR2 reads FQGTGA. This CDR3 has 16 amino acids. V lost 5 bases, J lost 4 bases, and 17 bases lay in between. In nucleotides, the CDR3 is TGTGCCAGCAGCCCAAACGACGTTCGGGTCACCGGGGAGCTGTTTTTT. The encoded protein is CASSPNDVRVTGELFF.

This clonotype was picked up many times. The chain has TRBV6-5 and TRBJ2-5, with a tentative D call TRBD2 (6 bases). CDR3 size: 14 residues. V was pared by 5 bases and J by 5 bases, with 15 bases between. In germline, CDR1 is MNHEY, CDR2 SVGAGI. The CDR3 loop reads CASSRGVLGETQYF. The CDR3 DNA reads TGTGCCAGCAGTCGCGGGGTCTTGGGGGAGACCCAGTACTTC.

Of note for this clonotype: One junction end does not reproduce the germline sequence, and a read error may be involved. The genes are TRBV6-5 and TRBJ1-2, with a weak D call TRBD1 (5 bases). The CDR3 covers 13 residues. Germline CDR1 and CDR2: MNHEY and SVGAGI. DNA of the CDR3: TGTGCCAGAAGGCCCGGGGGTGTGGGTGGCTACACATTC. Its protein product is CARRPGGVGGYTF.

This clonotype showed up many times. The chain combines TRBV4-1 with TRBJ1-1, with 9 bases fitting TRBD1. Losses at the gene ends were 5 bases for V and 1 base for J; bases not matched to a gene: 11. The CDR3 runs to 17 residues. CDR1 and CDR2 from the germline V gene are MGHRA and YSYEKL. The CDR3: CASSFRDRALENTEAFF. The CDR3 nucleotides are TGCGCCAGCAGCTTCCGGGACAGGGCCCTAGAGAACACTGAAGCTTTCTTT.

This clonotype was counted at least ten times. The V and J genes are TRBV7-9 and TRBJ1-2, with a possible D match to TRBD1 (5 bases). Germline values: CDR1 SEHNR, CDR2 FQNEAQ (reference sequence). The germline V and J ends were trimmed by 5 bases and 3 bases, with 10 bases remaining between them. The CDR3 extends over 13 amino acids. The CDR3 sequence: CASSPQGDYGYTF. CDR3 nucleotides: TGTGCCAGCAGCCCTCAGGGAGACTATGGCTACACCTTC.